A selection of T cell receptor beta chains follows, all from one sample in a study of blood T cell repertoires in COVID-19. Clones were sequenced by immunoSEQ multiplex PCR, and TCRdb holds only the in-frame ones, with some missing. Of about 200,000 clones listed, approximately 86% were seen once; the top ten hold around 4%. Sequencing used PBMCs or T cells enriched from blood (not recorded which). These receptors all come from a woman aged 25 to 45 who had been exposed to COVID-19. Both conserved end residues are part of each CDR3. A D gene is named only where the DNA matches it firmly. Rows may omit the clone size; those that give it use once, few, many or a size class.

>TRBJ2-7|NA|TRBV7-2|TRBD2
TGTGCCAGCAGCCCCCAGCGGGGGGGCCCCTACGAGCAGTACTTC
CASSPQRGGPYEQYF
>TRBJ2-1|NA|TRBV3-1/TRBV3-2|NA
TGTGCCAGCAGCCAACGGGGATGGTCGTGGGGGCAGTACAATGAGCAGTTCTTC
CASSQRGWSWGQYNEQFF
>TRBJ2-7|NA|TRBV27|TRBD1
TGTGCCAGCAGTCTACAGGGGCCGGGGTACGAGCAGTACTTC
CASSLQGPGYEQYF
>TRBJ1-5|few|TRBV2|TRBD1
TGTGCCAGCGCCGGGGACAGGACTCTTAGCAATCAGCCCCAGCATTTT
CASAGDRTLSNQPQHF
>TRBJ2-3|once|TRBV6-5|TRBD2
TGTGCCAGCAATAGCGGGGGGGCAACAGATACGCAGTATTTT
CASNSGGATDTQYF
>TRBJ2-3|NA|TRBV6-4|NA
TGTGCCAGCAGTCCCCCGGGGACAGATACGCAGTATTTT
CASSPPGTDTQYF
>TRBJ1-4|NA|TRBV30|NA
TGTGCCTGGGGAGGGGGAGCTAATGAAAAACTGTTTTTT
CAWGGGANEKLFF
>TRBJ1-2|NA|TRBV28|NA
TGTGCCAGCAGTTCTAACTTCGGCTACACCTTC
CASSSNFGYTF
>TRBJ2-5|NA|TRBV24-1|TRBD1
TGTGCCACCAGTGATTCAGGGACAGGGGGACAAGAGACCCAGTACTTC
CATSDSGTGGQETQYF
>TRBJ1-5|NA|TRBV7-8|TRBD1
TGTGCCAGCAGACCATCGGGACAGTTTGATCAGCCCCAGCATTTT
CASRPSGQFDQPQHF
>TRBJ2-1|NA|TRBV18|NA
TGTGCCAGCTCACCAGTTCGTACGGGCAATGAGCAGTTCTTC
CASSPVRTGNEQFF
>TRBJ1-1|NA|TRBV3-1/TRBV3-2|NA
TGTGCCAGCAGCCAAGAGTGGGCGCCCAACACTGAAGCTTTCTTT
CASSQEWAPNTEAFF
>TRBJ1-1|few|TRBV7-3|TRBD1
TGTGCCAGCAGCCGCGGGACAGAAAGCACTGAAGCTTTCTTT
CASSRGTESTEAFF
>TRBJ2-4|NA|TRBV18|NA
TGTGCCAGCTCACCACCCGCCCGAGGGGGAAACATTCAGTACTTC
CASSPPARGGNIQYF
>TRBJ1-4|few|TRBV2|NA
TGTGCCAGCACCCGAACTAGTTCTCATGGGGATAAACTGTTTTTT
CASTRTSSHGDKLFF
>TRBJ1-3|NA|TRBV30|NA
TGTGCCTGGAGTGTACCGGTTTACCCGTTCTCTGGAAACACCATATATTTT
CAWSVPVYPFSGNTIYF
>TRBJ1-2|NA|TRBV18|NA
TGTGCCAGCTCACCAGGGGGCTTGGGCAACTATGGCTACACCTTC
CASSPGGLGNYGYTF
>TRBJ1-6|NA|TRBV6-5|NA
TGTGCCAGCAGCCAACGGCAAGGGGCTAATTCACCCCTCCACTTT
CASSQRQGANSPLHF
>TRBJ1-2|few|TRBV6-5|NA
TGTGCCAGCAGTTACTCGTCAGGGTCCTATGGCTACACCTTC
CASSYSSGSYGYTF
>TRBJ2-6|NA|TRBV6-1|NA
TGTGCCAGCAGTGACGGAGTCTTCTCTGGGGCCAACGTCCTGACTTTC
CASSDGVFSGANVLTF
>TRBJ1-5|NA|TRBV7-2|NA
TGTGCCAGCAGCTTAAGGCCATGGGAGGGCAGACTTAGCAATCAGCCCCAGCATTTT
CASSLRPWEGRLSNQPQHF
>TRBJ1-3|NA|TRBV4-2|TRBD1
TGTGCCAGCAGCATCCGGGACAGGGACGGAAACACCATATATTTT
CASSIRDRDGNTIYF
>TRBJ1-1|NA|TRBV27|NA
TGTGCCAGCAGTGGCAAGGGGTCAGGTGAAGCTTTCTTT
CASSGKGSGEAFF
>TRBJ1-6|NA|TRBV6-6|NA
TGTGCCAGCAGTGGATCGACAGGAAGCTCCTATAATTCACCCCTCCACTTT
CASSGSTGSSYNSPLHF
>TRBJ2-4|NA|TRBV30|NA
TGTGCCTGGAGTGCGAATCTGGTGGCGGTTCAGTACTTC
CAWSANLVAVQYF
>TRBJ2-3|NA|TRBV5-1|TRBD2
TGCGCCAGCAGCTTGGTAGCGGGGGGCACAGATACGCAGTATTTT
CASSLVAGGTDTQYF
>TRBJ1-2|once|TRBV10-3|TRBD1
TGTGCCATCAGTGAGTGGGGGACAGGCCCGGAGGGGAACTATGGCTACACCTTC
CAISEWGTGPEGNYGYTF
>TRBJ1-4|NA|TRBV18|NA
TGTGCCAGCTCACGGAGTACAACTAATGAAAAACTGTTTTTT
CASSRSTTNEKLFF
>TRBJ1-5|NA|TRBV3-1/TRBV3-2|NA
TGTGCCAGCAGCCCCACGGGGGTAAGCAATCAGCCCCAGCATTTT
CASSPTGVSNQPQHF
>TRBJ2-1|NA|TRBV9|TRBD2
TGTGCCAGCAGCTCAGGACTAGCCAATGAGCAGTTCTTC
CASSSGLANEQFF
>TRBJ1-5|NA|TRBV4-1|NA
TGCGCCAGCAGCCAAGAGTCCAGGGGCGGCAATCAGCCCCAGCATTTT
CASSQESRGGNQPQHF
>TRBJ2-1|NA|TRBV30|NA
TGTGCCGAACGACCACAGGGCCCATACAATGAGCAGTTCTTC
CAERPQGPYNEQFF
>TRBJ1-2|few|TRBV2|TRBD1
TGTGCCAGCTGGGAAGGGACAGGGGGCGCCAGATTC
CASWEGTGGARF
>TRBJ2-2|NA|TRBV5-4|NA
TGTGCCAGCAGCTTGGGAACGGCAGGGCCCAACACCGGGGAGCTGTTTTTT
CASSLGTAGPNTGELFF
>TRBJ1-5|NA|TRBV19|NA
TGTGCCAGTAGGAACCGGGGGGATAGCAATCAGCCCCAGCATTTT
CASRNRGDSNQPQHF
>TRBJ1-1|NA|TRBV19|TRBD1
TGTGCCAGTAGTATAGGTGGCGGACAGGGGGGTTCGACTGAAGCTTTCTTT
CASSIGGGQGGSTEAFF
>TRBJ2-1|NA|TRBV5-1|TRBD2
TGCGCCAGCAGCTCGTTGGGGCTAGCGGGTACCGGGGAGCAGTTCTTC
CASSSLGLAGTGEQFF
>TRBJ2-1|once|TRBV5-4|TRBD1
TGTGCCAGCACCCGGGGACAGGAGTTGTACAATGAGCAGTTCTTC
CASTRGQELYNEQFF
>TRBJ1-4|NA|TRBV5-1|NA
TGCGCCAGCAGCATGACAGCGGGTAATGAAAAACTGTTTTTT
CASSMTAGNEKLFF
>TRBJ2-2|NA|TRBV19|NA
TGTGCCAGTAGTATCAGGGAACCCACCGGGGAGCTGTTTTTT
CASSIREPTGELFF
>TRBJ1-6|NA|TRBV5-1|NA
TGCGCCAGCAGCTTGGTCCAGGGATCACCCCTCCACTTT
CASSLVQGSPLHF
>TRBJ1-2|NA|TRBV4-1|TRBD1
TGCGCCAGCAGCCGCACGACAGGGGTTGACTATGGCTACACCTTC
CASSRTTGVDYGYTF
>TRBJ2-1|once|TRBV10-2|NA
TGCGCCAGCAGTTACAGCCCCTCCTACAATGAGCAGTTCTTC
CASSYSPSYNEQFF
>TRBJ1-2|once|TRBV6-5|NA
TGTGCCAGCAATGCGCCCACCTATGGCTACACCTTC
CASNAPTYGYTF